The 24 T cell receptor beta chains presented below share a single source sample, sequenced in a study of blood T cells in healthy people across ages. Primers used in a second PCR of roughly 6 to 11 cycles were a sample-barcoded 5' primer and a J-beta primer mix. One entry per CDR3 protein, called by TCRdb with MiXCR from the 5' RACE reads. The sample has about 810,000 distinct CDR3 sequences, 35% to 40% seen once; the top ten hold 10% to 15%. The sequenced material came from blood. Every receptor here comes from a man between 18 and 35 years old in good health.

CDR3 nucleotides: TGTGCCAGCAGTGGGGGACGGGAGACCCAGTACTTC. It yields the protein CASSGGRETQYF. The chain links TRBV25-1 to TRBJ2-5; D may match TRBD1 or TRBD2 (5 bases each). CDR3 size: 12 residues. V lost 4 bases to trimming and J lost 5 bases, with 8 bases between them. Germline-derived CDR1 and CDR2 are MGHDK and SYGVNS.

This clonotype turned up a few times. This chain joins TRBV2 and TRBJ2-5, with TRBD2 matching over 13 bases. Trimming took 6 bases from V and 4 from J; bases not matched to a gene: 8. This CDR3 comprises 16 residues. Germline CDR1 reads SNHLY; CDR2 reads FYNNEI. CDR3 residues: CASSPGTSGVSETQYF. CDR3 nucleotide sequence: TGTGCCAGCAGCCCCGGGACTAGCGGGGTCTCAGAGACCCAGTACTTC.

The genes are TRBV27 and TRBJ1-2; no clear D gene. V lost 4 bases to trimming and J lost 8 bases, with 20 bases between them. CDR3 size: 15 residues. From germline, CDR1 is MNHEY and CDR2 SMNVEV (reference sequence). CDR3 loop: CASSSLDSRREGYTF. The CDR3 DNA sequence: TGTGCCAGCAGTTCACTCGACTCCCGACGAGAGGGCTACACCTTC.

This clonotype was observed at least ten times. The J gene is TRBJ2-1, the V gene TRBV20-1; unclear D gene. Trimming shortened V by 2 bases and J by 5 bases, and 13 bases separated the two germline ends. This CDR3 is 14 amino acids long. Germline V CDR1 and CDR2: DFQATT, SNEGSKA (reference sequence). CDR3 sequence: CSARSVLPHNEQFF. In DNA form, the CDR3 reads TGCAGTGCTAGATCCGTCCTCCCCCACAATGAGCAGTTCTTC.

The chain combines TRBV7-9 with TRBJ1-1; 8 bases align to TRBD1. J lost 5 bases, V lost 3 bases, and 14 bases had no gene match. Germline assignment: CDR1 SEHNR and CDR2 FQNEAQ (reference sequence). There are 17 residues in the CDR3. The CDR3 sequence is CASSFEGTGLNPTEAFF. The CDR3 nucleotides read TGTGCCAGCAGCTTTGAAGGGACAGGTCTGAATCCGACTGAAGCTTTCTTT.

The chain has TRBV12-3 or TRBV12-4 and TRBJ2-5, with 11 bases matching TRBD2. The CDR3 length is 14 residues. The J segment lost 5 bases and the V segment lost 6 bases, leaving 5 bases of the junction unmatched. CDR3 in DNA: TGTGCCAGCAGAAGCCTAGCGGGGGGTGAGACCCAGTACTTC. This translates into CASRSLAGGETQYF.

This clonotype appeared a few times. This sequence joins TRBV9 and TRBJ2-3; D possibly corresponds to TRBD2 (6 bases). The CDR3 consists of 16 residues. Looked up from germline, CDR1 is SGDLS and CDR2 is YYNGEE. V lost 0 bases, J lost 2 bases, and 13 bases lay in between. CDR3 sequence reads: CASSVAPSVPTDTQYF. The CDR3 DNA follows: TGTGCCAGCAGCGTAGCTCCTAGCGTGCCCACAGATACGCAGTATTTT.

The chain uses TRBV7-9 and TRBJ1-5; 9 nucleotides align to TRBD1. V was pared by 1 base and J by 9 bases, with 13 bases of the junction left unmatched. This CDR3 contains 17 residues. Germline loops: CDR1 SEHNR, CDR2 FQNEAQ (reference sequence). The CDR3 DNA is TGTGCCAGCAGCTTAGGTTTTGAGACAGGGGGTTCCTGGCCCCAGCATTTT. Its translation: CASSLGFETGGSWPQHF.

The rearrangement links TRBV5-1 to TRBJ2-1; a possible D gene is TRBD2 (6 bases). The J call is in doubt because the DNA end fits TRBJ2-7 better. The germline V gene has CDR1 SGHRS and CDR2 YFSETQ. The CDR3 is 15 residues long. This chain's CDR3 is CASSLRGASYNEQYF. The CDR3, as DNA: TGCGCCAGCAGCTTGCGCGGGGCCTCCTACAATGAGCAGTACTTC.

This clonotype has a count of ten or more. In DNA, the CDR3 is TGCAGCACAACAGACACTTACAATGAGCAGTTCTTC. Protein: CSTTDTYNEQFF. The chain has TRBV29-1 and TRBJ2-1, with D unclear. The V and J ends lost 8 bases and 4 bases respectively, with 12 bases between them. This CDR3 is 12 amino acids long. Germline values: CDR1 SQVTM, CDR2 ANQGSEA.

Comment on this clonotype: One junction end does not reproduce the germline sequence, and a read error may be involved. CDR3 protein: CATSRISGTRLYNGQFF. The CDR3 bases are TGTGCCACCAGCAGGATCTCCGGGACTAGACTTTACAATGGGCAGTTCTTC. The chain carries TRBV15 and TRBJ2-1; 8 bases are shared with TRBD2. This CDR3 region has 17 residues. Germline-derived CDR1 and CDR2 are LNHNV and YYDKDF (reference sequence).

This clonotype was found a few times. The CDR3 loop reads CASGFLLLDNTGELFF. The CDR3 nucleotides are TGTGCTAGTGGTTTTCTGTTGCTAGATAACACCGGGGAGCTGTTTTTT. The rearrangement links TRBV12-5 to TRBJ2-2; D is ambiguous. The CDR3 loop spans 16 amino acids. The V end lost 3 bases, the J end lost 2 bases, and 13 bases lay between the germline ends. Germline CDR1 and CDR2: LGHNT and FRNRAP.

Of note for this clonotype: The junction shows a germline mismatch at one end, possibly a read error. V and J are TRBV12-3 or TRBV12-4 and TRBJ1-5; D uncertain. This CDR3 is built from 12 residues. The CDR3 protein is CVSTTGNQPQHF. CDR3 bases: TGTGTCAGCACGACGGGCAATCAGCCCCAGCATTTT.

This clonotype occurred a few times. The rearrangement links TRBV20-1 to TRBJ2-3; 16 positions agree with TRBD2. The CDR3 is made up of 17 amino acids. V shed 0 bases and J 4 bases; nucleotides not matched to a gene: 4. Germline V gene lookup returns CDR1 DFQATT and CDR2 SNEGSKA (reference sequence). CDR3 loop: CSARDPGLAGGPDTQYF. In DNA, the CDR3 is TGCAGTGCTAGAGATCCGGGACTAGCGGGGGGGCCAGATACGCAGTATTTT.

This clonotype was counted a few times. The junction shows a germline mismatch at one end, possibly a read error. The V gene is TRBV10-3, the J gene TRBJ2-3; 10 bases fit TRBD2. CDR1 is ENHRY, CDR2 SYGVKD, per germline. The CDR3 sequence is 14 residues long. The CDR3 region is CASSSGGEPDTQYF. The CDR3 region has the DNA TGCGCCAGTTCGAGCGGGGGGGAGCCAGATACGCAGTATTTT.

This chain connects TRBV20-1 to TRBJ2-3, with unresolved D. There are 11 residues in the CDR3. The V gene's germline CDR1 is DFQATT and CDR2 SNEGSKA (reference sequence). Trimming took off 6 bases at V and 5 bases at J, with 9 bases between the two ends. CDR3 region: CSAPAQDTQYF. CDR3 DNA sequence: TGCAGTGCCCCCGCCCAAGATACGCAGTATTTT.

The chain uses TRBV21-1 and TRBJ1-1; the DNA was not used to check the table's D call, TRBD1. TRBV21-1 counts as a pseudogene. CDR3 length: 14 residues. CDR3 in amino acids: CASSTRQGDTEAFF. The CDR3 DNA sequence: TGTGCCAGCAGCACCAGACAGGGAGACACTGAAGCTTTCTTT.

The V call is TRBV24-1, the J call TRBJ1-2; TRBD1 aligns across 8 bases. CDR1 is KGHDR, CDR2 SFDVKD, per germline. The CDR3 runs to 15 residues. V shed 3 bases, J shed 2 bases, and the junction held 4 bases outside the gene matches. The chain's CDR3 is CATSDRTGLNYGYTF. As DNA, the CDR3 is TGTGCCACCAGTGATCGGACAGGGCTGAACTATGGCTACACCTTC.

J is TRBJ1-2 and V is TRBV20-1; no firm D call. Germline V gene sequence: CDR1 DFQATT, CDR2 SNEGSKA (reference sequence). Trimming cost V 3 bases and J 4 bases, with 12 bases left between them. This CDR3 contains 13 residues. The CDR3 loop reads CSASSRPSYGYTF. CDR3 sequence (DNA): TGCAGTGCTAGCTCGCGGCCTTCCTATGGCTACACCTTC.

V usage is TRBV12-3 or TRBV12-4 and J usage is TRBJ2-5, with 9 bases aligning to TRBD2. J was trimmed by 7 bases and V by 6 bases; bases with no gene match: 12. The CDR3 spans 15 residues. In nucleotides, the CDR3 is TGTGCCAGCAGCACCGGGACTAGCCGCTGGGGGACCCAGTACTTC. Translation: CASSTGTSRWGTQYF.

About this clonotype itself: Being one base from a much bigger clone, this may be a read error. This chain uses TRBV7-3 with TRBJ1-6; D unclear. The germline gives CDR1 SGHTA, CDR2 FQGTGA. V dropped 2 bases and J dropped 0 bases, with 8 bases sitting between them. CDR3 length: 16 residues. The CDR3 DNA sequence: TGTGCCAGCAGCTTATCACGGGCCTCCTATAATTCACCCCTCCACTTT. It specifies CASSLSRASYNSPLHF. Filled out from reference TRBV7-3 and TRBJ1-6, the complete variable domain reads GAGVSQTPSNKVTEKGKYVELRCDPISGHTALYWYRQSLGQGPEFLIYFQGTGAADDSGLPNDRFFAVRPEGSVSTLKIQRTERGDSAVYLCASSLSRASYNSPLHFGNGTRLTVT.

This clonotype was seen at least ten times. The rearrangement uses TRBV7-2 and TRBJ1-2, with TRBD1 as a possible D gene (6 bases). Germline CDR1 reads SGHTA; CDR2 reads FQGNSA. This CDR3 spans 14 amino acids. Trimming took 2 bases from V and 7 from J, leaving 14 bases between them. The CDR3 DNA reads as TGTGCCAGCAGCTTAAGGGGGGATGAGGGTGGCTACACCTTC. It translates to CASSLRGDEGGYTF.

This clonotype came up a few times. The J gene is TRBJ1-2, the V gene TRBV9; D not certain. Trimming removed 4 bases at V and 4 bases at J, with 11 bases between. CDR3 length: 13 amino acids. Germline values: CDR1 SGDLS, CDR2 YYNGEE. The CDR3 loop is CASSPPASYGYTF. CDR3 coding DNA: TGTGCCAGCAGCCCTCCCGCCTCCTATGGCTACACCTTC.

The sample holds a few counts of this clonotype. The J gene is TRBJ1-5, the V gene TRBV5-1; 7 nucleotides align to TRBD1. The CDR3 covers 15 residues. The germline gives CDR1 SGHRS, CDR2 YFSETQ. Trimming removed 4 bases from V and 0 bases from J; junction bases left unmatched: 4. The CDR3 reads CASSLTGPSNQPQHF. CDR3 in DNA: TGCGCCAGCAGCCTGACAGGGCCTAGCAATCAGCCCCAGCATTTT.